The 9 T cell receptor beta chains below were found in one sample sequenced in a study of cytomegalovirus exposure and HLA in healthy donors. The PCR was carried out with 60 Vbeta primers and 13 Jbeta primers. Assay: immunoSEQ multiplex PCR; the TCRdb copy retains only in-frame clones and omits some. The repertoire holds approximately 94,000 clones, with 76% as singletons. The source material was PBMCs. These receptors all come from a young man in good health and CMV-seropositive.

The V gene is TRBV4-2, the J gene TRBJ2-2; maybe TRBD2 (5 bases). The germline gives CDR1 LGHNA, CDR2 YNFKEQ. The ends were cut back, 0 bases at V and 3 bases at J, with 11 bases in the middle. The CDR3 sequence is 16 residues long. This CDR3 is CASSQDRTGYTGELFF. The DNA of the CDR3 is TGTGCCAGCAGCCAAGATCGAACGGGATACACCGGGGAGCTGTTTTTT.

The chain links TRBV18 to TRBJ1-2; a weak D match, TRBD1 (6 bases). The CDR3 totals 13 residues. Germline V CDR1 and CDR2: KGHSH, LQKENI. V was shortened by 2 bases and J by 5 bases, with 9 bases between the two germline ends. The CDR3 nucleotides are TGTGCCAGCTCACCAGACAGGACGTATGGCTACACCTTC. It encodes CASSPDRTYGYTF.

The chain carries TRBV29-1 and TRBJ1-1; no firm D call. Germline CDR1 is SQVTM and CDR2 is ANQGSEA. CDR3 size: 12 residues. Trimming shortened V by 2 bases and J by 6 bases, and 10 bases separated the two germline ends. The CDR3 loop reads CSVETDFAEAFF. Here the CDR3 DNA reads TGCAGCGTTGAAACAGATTTCGCTGAAGCTTTCTTT. Drawing the rest from reference TRBV29-1 and TRBJ1-1, the complete variable domain is SAVISQKPSRDICQRGTSLTIQCQVDSQVTMMFWYRQQPGQSLTLIATANQGSEATYESGFVIDKFPISRPNLTFSTLTVSNMSPEDSSIYLCSVETDFAEAFFGQGTRLTVV.

This rearrangement joins TRBV7-9 to TRBJ1-4, with D possibly matching TRBD1 (6 bases). The CDR3 spans 15 residues. The V end lost 2 bases, the J end lost 4 bases, and 11 bases lay between the germline ends. The V gene's germline CDR1 is SEHNR and CDR2 FQNEAQ (reference sequence). CDR3 protein: CASSLRGSVNEKLFF. As DNA, the CDR3 is TGTGCCAGCAGCTTAAGGGGGTCGGTTAATGAAAAACTGTTTTTT.

The genes are TRBV2 and TRBJ2-3; possibly TRBD1 for D (6 bases). Germline V lookup: CDR1 SNHLY, CDR2 FYNNEI. Trimming shortened V by 7 bases and J by 9 bases, and 23 bases separated the two germline ends. This CDR3 region has 15 residues. The CDR3 sequence: CASMGRGTKKDTQYF. Here the CDR3 DNA reads TGTGCCAGCATGGGTAGGGGGACCAAGAAAGACACGCAGTATTTT.

The V gene is TRBV6-4, the J gene TRBJ2-2; 10 bases match TRBD1. After removal of 10 bases from V and 7 bases from J, the junction contained 9 bases not matched to a gene. The V gene's germline CDR1 is MRHNA and CDR2 SNTAGT. The CDR3 extends over 14 amino acids. The CDR3 region is CATRGQGDGGELFF. CDR3 bases: TGTGCCACCAGAGGACAGGGGGATGGCGGGGAGCTGTTTTTT.

The gene calls are TRBV28 and TRBJ1-4; maybe TRBD1 (6 bases). The germline V gene encodes CDR1 MDHEN and CDR2 SYDVKM. The length of the CDR3 is 13 residues. Trimming removed 7 bases at V and 10 bases at J, with 16 bases between. CDR3 loop: CASNTPDSGKLFF. The CDR3 DNA reads as TGTGCCAGCAACACACCGGACAGCGGAAAACTGTTTTTT.

In DNA, the CDR3 is TGTGCCAGCAGCCGCAAGGGACTTGGCAGCTCCTACGAGCAGTACTTC. Protein product: CASSRKGLGSSYEQYF. The chain joins TRBV13 to TRBJ2-5; the D gene is possibly TRBD2 (6 bases). TRBJ2-7 matches the DNA end more closely, so the J call is doubtful. The V gene's germline CDR1 is PRHDT and CDR2 FYEKMQ (reference sequence). CDR3 size: 16 residues.

The genes are TRBV7-2 and TRBJ2-7; perhaps TRBD2 as D (6 bases). The CDR3 totals 14 residues. V lost 0 bases and J lost 6, with 12 bases in between. Germline lookup yields CDR1 SGHTA and CDR2 FQGNSA. CDR3 DNA sequence: TGTGCCAGCAGCTTAGCCGGTAGCGGTCGCGAGCAGTACTTC. Translating it yields CASSLAGSGREQYF.